These 5 T cell receptor beta chains were all obtained from the same sample, sequenced in a study of T-cell reconstitution after alpha-beta-depleted transplantation in children. Unique molecular identifiers were used to barcode this TCRbeta library. TCRdb passed the PCR reads through MiXCR, listing each CDR3 protein once. The table has a few hundred thousand distinct CDR3 sequences, about an eighth seen once. This specimen consisted of PBMCs, obtained from the stem cell graft. All receptors come from a human donor who donated a stem cell graft to a child with Fanconi anemia.

A few counts support this clonotype. The chain combines TRBV20-1 with TRBJ1-4, with unresolved D. CDR3 length: 13 amino acids. Trimming cost V 3 bases and J 7 bases, with 12 bases left between them. CDR1 and CDR2 from the germline V gene are DFQATT and SNEGSKA (reference sequence). The CDR3: CSASKLWAEKLFF. The CDR3 DNA reads TGCAGTGCTAGTAAGCTCTGGGCTGAAAAACTGTTTTTT.

This clonotype has ten or more counts. The rearrangement uses TRBV29-1 and TRBJ1-2; a weak D match, TRBD1 (6 bases). CDR1 is SQVTM, CDR2 ANQGSEA, per germline. CDR3 length equals 13 residues. V was shortened by 0 bases and J by 4 bases, with 9 bases between the two germline ends. CDR3 coding DNA: TGCAGCGTTGAAGACAGGGGTTTCTATGGCTACACCTTC. It encodes CSVEDRGFYGYTF.

This clonotype came up a few times. The V and J genes are TRBV6-2 or TRBV6-3 and TRBJ2-7; 13 bases match TRBD2. CDR3 length: 16 amino acids. The V gene's germline CDR1 is MNHEY and CDR2 SVGEGT. The junction had 8 bases not matched to a gene; V was cut back by 5 bases and J by 4 bases. CDR3 nucleotide sequence: TGTGCCAGCAGTACGGGACTAGCGGGGTTCCTGTACGAGCAGTACGTC. Its translation: CASSTGLAGFLYEQYV.

V is TRBV6-1 and J is TRBJ1-2; 8 bases align to TRBD1. CDR1 MNHNS and CDR2 SASEGT come from the germline V gene. This CDR3 is 14 amino acids long. V shed 0 bases and J 3 bases; nucleotides not matched to a gene: 0. The CDR3 loop reads CASSEATGDYGYTF. The CDR3 nucleotides are TGTGCCAGCAGTGAAGCGACAGGGGACTATGGCTACACCTTC.

This clonotype was detected a few times. The chain employs TRBV5-5 and TRBJ2-3, with 9 bases lining up with TRBD1. This CDR3 region has 18 residues. V lost 4 bases, J lost 5 bases, and 17 bases stayed unmatched. CDR1 and CDR2 (germline): SGHKS, YYEKEE (reference sequence). The CDR3 loop reads CASSALHRDRVQEDTQYF. Here the CDR3 DNA reads TGTGCCAGCAGCGCACTCCACCGGGACAGGGTTCAGGAAGATACGCAGTATTTT.